The present TCR beta chain was sequenced within a study of CD8 T cells in Susac syndrome. Random hexamers were used to reverse transcribe an amount of about 0.45 to 1 ug RNA. TCRdb called the immunoSEQ multiplex PCR reads again in MiXCR, with one record for every CDR3 protein. Among around 150,000 distinct CDR3 sequences listed, 95% were seen once. Sequencing of TCR beta covered CD8+ and CD4+ T cells obtained from blood. As to this clonotype: At one of its ends the junction is not consistent with the germline gene, which may arise from a read error.

The length of the CDR3 is 14 residues. Germline V gene lookup returns CDR1 SQVTM and CDR2 ANQGSEA. This sequence originates from a human donor with Susac syndrome. J is TRBJ1-2 and V is TRBV29-1; 7 positions agree with TRBD1. Sequenced material: CD4+ T cells from PBMCs. The CDR3 DNA reads TGCAGCGTGGAAGACGACAGGGATAACTATGGCTACACCTTC. Translated: CSVEDDRDNYGYTF.